Sample share makes the clone carrying this TCR beta chain medium-sized. This entry is derived from a study of molecular identifiers for immune sequencing clone quantification. Naive CD8 sequencing libraries were generated from roughly 20,000 to 1,000,000 sorted cells, with 10%, 30% or 50% RNA as input. Sorting recovered naive CD8 T cells on a CD8+CD4-CCR7+CD45RA+ profile. Bulk TCR libraries were made with methods that had been previously described and with listed TCR primers. Each CDR3 protein gets one entry after TCRdb re-called the PCR reads with MiXCR. The table shows 12,000 or so distinct CDR3 sequences, with 15% to 20% occurring only once. This clonotype originated in a human donor in good health. Some libraries in this study had Jurkat cell RNA spiked in. The sample consisted of naive CD8+ T cells from blood, with Jurkat cell RNA spiked in. As for subset: FACS-sorted CD8+CD4-CCR7+CD45RA+ naive T cells.

The DNA for the CDR3 is TGTGCCAGCAGCTTAGGTCTAGGGGGAAACACCGGGGAGCTGTTTTTT. Translation: CASSLGLGGNTGELFF. J is TRBJ2-2 and V is TRBV7-2; a possible D gene is TRBD1 (6 bases). The V gene's germline CDR1 is SGHTA and CDR2 FQGNSA. V was trimmed by 1 base and J by 2 bases, leaving 11 bases between them. The CDR3 contains 16 residues.